This T cell receptor beta chain emerged from a study of beta chain features in type 1 diabetes. On the study more broadly: Sorted cells examined across all samples numbered around 99,000,000. Study results and caveats: For Type 1 diabetes patients, all four CD4+ subsets carried TCRB CDR3s that were moderately but significantly shorter. More deletions and fewer insertions at VDJ junctions were seen in type 1 diabetes patients.

Of note for this clone: The antigen remains undetermined.

Expressed TCRB transcripts were sequenced because the isolated RNA had all been reverse transcribed beforehand. Method: immunoSEQ multiplex PCR; TCRdb's copy keeps in-frame clones and lacks some. Here the sample spans over 650,000 clones, around 15% being singletons. The sample taken for sequencing was naive CD4+ T cells from blood. This sequence was found in a man between 18 and 29 years old with type 1 diabetes.

The CDR3 DNA is TGTGCCAGCAGCCTCCCCTCGGGCAGGGGGCCCCGTAACACCATATATTTT. This codes for CASSLPSGRGPRNTIYF. V is TRBV7-6 and J is TRBJ1-3, with TRBD1 matching over 8 bases. V lost 5 bases and J lost 7; bases outside the gene matches: 16. The CDR3 length is 17 residues. Germline V gene data show CDR1 as SGHVS and CDR2 as FNYEAQ. Complete variable domain (other parts from reference TRBV7-6 and TRBJ1-3): GAGVSQSPRYKVTKRGQDVALRCDPISGHVSLYWYRQALGQGPEFLTYFNYEAQQDKSGLPNDRFSAERPEGSISTLTIQRTEQRDSAMYRCASSLPSGRGPRNTIYFGEGSWLTVV.